A selection of T cell receptor beta chains follows, all from one sample in a study of cytomegalovirus exposure and HLA in healthy donors. Profiling relied on immunoSEQ multiplex PCR, and the TCRdb table lists in-frame clones only, not all of them. The sample contains about 150,000 clones, approximately 74% of which appear only once. The specimen was PBMCs. The receptors shown here come from a young man in good health and CMV-seronegative. CDR3s include the opening cysteine and the closing phenylalanine or tryptophan. A D gene is named only where the DNA matches it firmly. Size tells how often a clone was seen (once, few, many) or the class of an expanded clone, and some rows leave it out.

abundance | j_gene | v_gene | d_gene | CDR3aa | CDR3nt
once | TRBJ2-5 | TRBV5-6 | TRBD2 | CASSFPGLAGAGETQYF | TGTGCCAGCAGCTTCCCCGGACTAGCGGGGGCAGGGGAGACCCAGTACTTC
- | TRBJ2-1 | TRBV7-2 | TRBD2 | CASSLVGTTYNEQFF | TGTGCCAGCAGCCTTGTCGGGACTACCTACAATGAGCAGTTCTTC
- | TRBJ1-2 | TRBV5-4 | - | CASSLGPTASRDGYTF | TGTGCCAGCAGCTTGGGCCCCACCGCATCGAGGGATGGCTACACCTTC
- | TRBJ2-5 | TRBV28 | - | CASSSQQGRGETQYF | TGTGCCAGCAGTTCCCAACAGGGAAGAGGGGAGACCCAGTACTTC
- | TRBJ2-7 | TRBV5-1 | TRBD1 | CASSFLPGQAYEQYF | TGCGCCAGCAGCTTCCTACCGGGACAGGCCTACGAGCAGTACTTC
- | TRBJ1-6 | TRBV6-5 | - | CASSYRQGSFNSPLHF | TGTGCCAGCAGTTACCGGCAGGGAAGTTTTAATTCACCCCTCCACTTT
- | TRBJ2-3 | TRBV2 | - | CASTDPGIGTDTQYF | TGTGCCAGCACAGACCCAGGGATAGGCACAGATACGCAGTATTTT
once | TRBJ1-5 | TRBV25-1 | TRBD1 | CASSEWGQGNQPQHF | TGTGCCAGCAGTGAATGGGGACAGGGAAATCAGCCCCAGCATTTT
- | TRBJ1-4 | TRBV7-8 | - | CASSLAPAGPNEKLFF | TGTGCCAGCAGCTTAGCGCCGGCGGGACCAAATGAAAAACTGTTTTTT
- | TRBJ1-1 | TRBV5-5 | - | CASSLSRGTEAFF | TGTGCCAGCAGCTTGTCAAGGGGCACTGAAGCTTTCTTT
- | TRBJ2-2 | TRBV28 | TRBD1 | CASRSGTGGITGELFF | TGTGCCAGCAGGTCCGGGACAGGGGGAATCACCGGGGAGCTGTTTTTT
- | TRBJ1-3 | TRBV28 | - | CASSYRFFSGNTIYF | TGTGCCAGCAGTTACAGGTTCTTCTCTGGAAACACCATATATTTT
- | TRBJ1-5 | TRBV6-5 | - | CASRYSLRGNQPQHF | TGTGCCAGCAGATACTCCCTTAGAGGCAATCAGCCCCAGCATTTT
- | TRBJ1-1 | TRBV5-1 | - | CASSLPGLNTEAFF | TGCGCCAGCAGCCTGCCCGGGTTGAACACTGAAGCTTTCTTT
- | TRBJ1-1 | TRBV5-6 | TRBD1 | CASTLGAGGTEAFF | TGTGCCAGCACCCTGGGGGCAGGGGGCACTGAAGCTTTCTTT
few | TRBJ2-7 | TRBV5-4 | TRBD2 | CASSLPGLAGREQYF | TGTGCCAGCAGCTTGCCGGGACTAGCGGGGCGCGAGCAGTACTTC
- | TRBJ1-4 | TRBV5-6 | - | CASSLGTNFFATNEKLFF | TGTGCCAGCAGCTTGGGGACAAACTTTTTTGCAACTAATGAAAAACTGTTTTTT
- | TRBJ2-5 | TRBV7-7 | TRBD1 | CASSSGGQGAWETQYF | TGTGCTAGCAGCTCCGGGGGACAGGGGGCTTGGGAGACCCAGTACTTC
few | TRBJ2-1 | TRBV11-2 | - | CASSFTSMENEQFF | TGTGCCAGCAGCTTTACTAGCATGGAGAATGAGCAGTTCTTC
- | TRBJ1-2 | TRBV4-1 | - | CASSQVTRPVGYTF | TGCGCCAGCAGCCAAGTAACCAGGCCAGTGGGCTACACCTTC
few | TRBJ1-1 | TRBV7-2 | - | CASSPTGNTEAFF | TGTGCCAGCAGCCCTACAGGGAACACTGAAGCTTTCTTT
- | TRBJ2-5 | TRBV7-7 | TRBD2 | CASSLRAGGHQETQYF | TGTGCTAGCAGCCTACGAGCGGGGGGACACCAAGAGACCCAGTACTTC
once | TRBJ2-2 | TRBV9 | - | CASSVEPSLGGELFF | TGTGCCAGCAGCGTAGAACCTAGTTTGGGCGGGGAGCTGTTTTTT
- | TRBJ1-5 | TRBV2 | - | CASSGLNQPQHF | TGTGCCAGCAGCGGTCTCAATCAGCCCCAGCATTTT
- | TRBJ1-1 | TRBV28 | - | CASSLGGGNTEAFF | TGTGCCAGCAGTTTAGGGGGGGGGAACACTGAAGCTTTCTTT
- | TRBJ2-5 | TRBV5-1 | TRBD1 | CASSVPGQGAGETQYF | TGCGCCAGCAGCGTTCCCGGACAGGGGGCAGGGGAGACCCAGTACTTC
- | TRBJ2-7 | TRBV5-4 | TRBD1 | CASSLRTGDSYEQYF | TGTGCCAGCAGCTTGAGGACAGGGGACTCCTACGAGCAGTACTTC
few | TRBJ1-3 | TRBV6-5 | - | CASSYRGGNTIYF | TGTGCCAGCAGTTACAGGGGTGGAAACACCATATATTTT
- | TRBJ2-3 | TRBV2 | - | CARQRSGGSTDTQYF | TGTGCCCGCCAGAGGAGCGGAGGGAGTACAGATACGCAGTATTTT
- | TRBJ2-1 | TRBV19 | - | CASSILQVPWGEQFF | TGTGCCAGTAGTATCTTACAGGTACCCTGGGGTGAGCAGTTCTTC
few | TRBJ2-5 | TRBV7-2 | - | CASSLEATTPRQYF | TGTGCCAGCAGCTTAGAGGCGACTACCCCCAGGCAGTACTTC